Listed below are T cell receptor beta chains from one sample, sequenced in a study of CD8 T cells in ankylosing spondylitis. TCRdb analysed the 5' RACE reads with MiXCR anew, one entry per CDR3 protein. Of 120,000 or so distinct CDR3 sequences detected, roughly 13% appear once; the ten largest clones hold approximately 3.1%. Material for sequencing was blood, either unsorted or a sorted T cell fraction (not recorded which). These receptors were collected from a female donor with ankylosing spondylitis or in good health (not recorded which). CDR3s include the opening cysteine and the closing phenylalanine or tryptophan. A D gene is named only where the DNA matches it firmly. The size field is filled for only some rows; it gives once, few, many or a size class.

.	.	TRBJ1-1	TRBV5-1	TGCGCCAGCAGCGGGGGGGTAATGAACACTGAAGCTTTCTTT	CASSGGVMNTEAFF
.	few	TRBJ2-1	TRBV7-9	TGTGCCAGCAGCTTATTTTGGGGATCGGGCAATGAGCAGTTCTTC	CASSLFWGSGNEQFF
.	few	TRBJ2-2	TRBV9	TGTGCCAGCAGCGTAGCGTTCAGGGGAAGCACCGGGGAGCTGTTTTTT	CASSVAFRGSTGELFF
.	few	TRBJ2-3	TRBV10-3	TGTGCCATCACCCAGGGGTATAGCACAGATACGCAGTATTTT	CAITQGYSTDTQYF
.	many	TRBJ2-1	TRBV12-3/TRBV12-4	TGTGCCAGCAGTGAATGGGGTCTCTACAATGAGCAGTTCTTC	CASSEWGLYNEQFF
.	few	TRBJ1-1	TRBV20-1	TGCAGTGCTAGAGATGGTGGGAGTCTTAGAAACACTGAAGCTTTCTTT	CSARDGGSLRNTEAFF
.	many	TRBJ2-1	TRBV6-1	TGTGCCAGCAGTGCACAGGGTTGGAATGAGCAGTTCTTC	CASSAQGWNEQFF
.	many	TRBJ2-1	TRBV30	TGTGCCTGGAGTGACAAGCGGGTCGTATTTACGGGTAACAATGAGCAGTTCTTC	CAWSDKRVVFTGNNEQFF
TRBD2	few	TRBJ2-5	TRBV12-3/TRBV12-4	TGTGCCAGCAAAATCGGGACTAACCAAGAGACCCAGTACTTC	CASKIGTNQETQYF
TRBD2	many	TRBJ2-2	TRBV7-9	TGTGCCAGCAGCCCATCCGGGACTAGCGGAAACACCGGGGAGCTGTTTTTT	CASSPSGTSGNTGELFF
TRBD1	many	TRBJ2-5	TRBV5-5	TGTGCCAGCAGCCAAACCGGGACAGGGCAAGAGACCCAGTACTTC	CASSQTGTGQETQYF
.	.	TRBJ1-2	TRBV6-6	TGTGCCGGCGCGGCTTATGGCTACACCTTC	CAGAAYGYTF
.	few	TRBJ2-2	TRBV7-8	TGTGCCAGCAGCGACCCCACAGGGTGGGGGACCGGGGAGCTGTTTTTT	CASSDPTGWGTGELFF
TRBD2	many	TRBJ2-7	TRBV28	TGTGCCAGCAGTTTATCCGGACTAGGACTAAGAGGAGAGCAGTACTTC	CASSLSGLGLRGEQYF
.	many	TRBJ1-5	TRBV20-1	TGCAGCGCTCGAAGGGCAGGAGTCAAGCCCCAGCATTTT	CSARRAGVKPQHF
TRBD2	many	TRBJ2-3	TRBV11-2	TGTGCCAGCAGCTTCCTCGCTAGCGGGGCAACACTAGCGGGGGGCACAGATACGCAGTATTTT	CASSFLASGATLAGGTDTQYF
TRBD2	few	TRBJ2-5	TRBV7-9	TGTGCCAGCAGCTCTAGGCTGGGAGGGGAAGAGACCCAGTACTTC	CASSSRLGGEETQYF
TRBD2	.	TRBJ2-5	TRBV6-1	TGTGCCACCACACAGGTCCCGGGACTAGCGGGAGTCGCCCAGTACTTC	CATTQVPGLAGVAQYF
.	.	TRBJ2-7	TRBV12-3/TRBV12-4	TGTGCCAGCAGTTCTCTGGTGAACGAGCAGTACTTC	CASSSLVNEQYF
.	few	TRBJ1-5	TRBV6-5	TGTGCCAGCAGTTACTCTTGGAATCAGCCCCAGCATTTT	CASSYSWNQPQHF
.	.	TRBJ2-1	TRBV5-1	TGCGCCAGCAGCTTGCGAGGGGACTCCTACAATGAGCAGTTCTTC	CASSLRGDSYNEQFF
TRBD2	many	TRBJ2-1	TRBV29-1	TGCAGCTCCCGGGCGGTGACTAGCGGATACAATGAGCAGTTCTTC	CSSRAVTSGYNEQFF
.	many	TRBJ1-3	TRBV29-1	TGCAGCGCCGAACGAGGAGGAAACACCATATATTTT	CSAERGGNTIYF
TRBD2	few	TRBJ2-1	TRBV18	TGTGCCAGCTCACTACCCGGGACTAGCTACAATGAGCAGTTCTTC	CASSLPGTSYNEQFF
TRBD2	few	TRBJ2-1	TRBV7-9	TGTGCAGGCGGGAGCTCCTACAATGAGCAGTTCTTC	CAGGSSYNEQFF
TRBD2	few	TRBJ2-5	TRBV6-2/TRBV6-3	TGTGCCAGCAGCCCCGGGACTAGCGGGGCCCTTCTTGAGACCCAGTACTTC	CASSPGTSGALLETQYF
.	.	TRBJ2-7	TRBV6-1	TGTGCCAGCTCGGATAGGGCTAGCGTTTACGAGCAGTACTTC	CASSDRASVYEQYF
TRBD1	.	TRBJ2-7	TRBV6-5	TGTGCCAGCAGTTACCTTAGGACAGGGAAGGAGGGCTACGAGCAGTACTTC	CASSYLRTGKEGYEQYF
.	few	TRBJ2-3	TRBV28	TGTGCCACGAACGGGGGAGGTACAGATACGCAGTATTTT	CATNGGGTDTQYF
TRBD2	.	TRBJ2-7	TRBV7-2	TGTGCCAGCAGCTTAGCGCGGGGGACCTACGAGCAGTACTTC	CASSLARGTYEQYF
.	.	TRBJ2-5	TRBV6-1	TGTGCCAGAAGTGCCACACCCGAAGAGACCCAGTACTTC	CARSATPEETQYF
.	few	TRBJ2-1	TRBV7-8	TGTGCCAGCAGCCTCCTCGGGGGGCCTAGGTCCTACAATGAGCAGTTCTTC	CASSLLGGPRSYNEQFF
.	few	TRBJ2-7	TRBV23-1	TGCGCCAGCAGTCAATCGTTCGGGAGCTCCTACGAGCAGTACTTC	CASSQSFGSSYEQYF
.	.	TRBJ1-4	TRBV28	TGTGCCAGCAGTTTCGTGGGAGCAACTAATGAAAAACTGTTTTTT	CASSFVGATNEKLFF
TRBD1	many	TRBJ2-7	TRBV20-1	TGCAGTGCTCAGCCTCCGGGACAGGGGAAATACGAGCAGTACTTC	CSAQPPGQGKYEQYF
.	few	TRBJ2-1	TRBV18	TGTGCCAGCTCACCTTCGGGTAGCTACAATGAGCAGTTCTTC	CASSPSGSYNEQFF
.	many	TRBJ1-1	TRBV20-1	TGCAGTGCTAGAGAGGGTCAGGGTGGGACTGAAGCTTTCTTT	CSAREGQGGTEAFF
.	many	TRBJ2-1	TRBV28	TGTGCCAGCAGTTCCAAGGGGGGTCATCGTTACAATGAGCAGTTCTTC	CASSSKGGHRYNEQFF
.	.	TRBJ2-2	TRBV5-1	TGCGCCAGCAGCCCCGGGGTCAGGGGCAACACCGGGGAGCTGTTTTTT	CASSPGVRGNTGELFF
.	few	TRBJ1-1	TRBV19	TGTGCCAGTAGTATAACTCCGGACAGAACCTCGGGGGCTTTCTTT	CASSITPDRTSGAFF
.	.	TRBJ2-4	TRBV29-1	TGCAGCGTTTACAGTGCCCTAGCCAAAAACAGTCAGTACTTC	CSVYSALAKNSQYF
.	.	TRBJ2-1	TRBV2	TGTGTCAGCAGTGAAGACGGGGGATCCTACAATGAGCAGTTCTTC	CVSSEDGGSYNEQFF
TRBD2	.	TRBJ2-7	TRBV5-1	TGCGCCAGCAGCTTACCACTAGCGGCACTTAGCGAGCAGTACTTC	CASSLPLAALSEQYF